This TCR beta chain emerged from a study of early T cells in non-severe SARS-CoV-2 infection. In this sample, this clonotype turned up many times. The CDR3 has 15 amino acids. Germline loops: CDR1 MDHEN, CDR2 SYDVKM. V lost 5 bases, J lost 8 bases, and 8 bases stayed unmatched. MiXCR, run by TCRdb on the 5' RACE reads, gives a single entry per CDR3 protein. This table holds approximately 110,000 distinct CDR3 sequences, about 16% found once. The sequenced sample was whole blood. The clonotype originates from an adult who was a healthcare worker with PCR-confirmed SARS-CoV-2 infection or an uninfected control (not recorded which). J is TRBJ2-1 and V is TRBV28, with 11 bases that match TRBD2. Here the CDR3 reads CASSPSSGGRYEQFF. CDR3 bases: TGTGCCAGCAGTCCTTCTAGCGGGGGGAGGTATGAGCAGTTCTTC.